The 9 T cell receptor beta chains below were found in one sample sequenced in a study of cytomegalovirus exposure and HLA in healthy donors. The primer mix had 60 Vbeta and 13 Jbeta primers. Libraries were prepared by immunoSEQ multiplex PCR; TCRdb keeps only in-frame clonotypes and omits some of them. The table includes roughly 160,000 clones, approximately 70% detected once. The sample was PBMCs. The receptors come from a woman between 18 and 30 years old in good health and CMV-seropositive.

This chain connects TRBV25-1 to TRBJ1-2; 9 bases map to TRBD1. V trimming: 9 bases; J trimming: 5 bases; junction bases outside the gene matches: 7. The CDR3 length is 13 residues. Germline V gene data show CDR1 as MGHDK and CDR2 as SYGVNS. DNA of the CDR3: TGTGCCAGGGTACAGGGGGCCGAATATGGCTACACCTTC. Translated: CARVQGAEYGYTF.

The chain has TRBV27 and TRBJ1-2; 9 bases map to TRBD1. The CDR3 length is 14 residues. The ends lost 4 bases at V and 5 bases at J; junction bases unmatched: 5. Germline CDR1 MNHEY, CDR2 SMNVEV (reference sequence). CDR3 in DNA: TGTGCCAGCAGTTCGACAGGGGGGGATTATGGCTACACCTTC. Translation gives CASSSTGGDYGYTF.

CDR3 loop: CASSDGGLAGELFF. The CDR3 nucleotides are TGTGCCAGCAGCGATGGAGGGTTGGCCGGGGAGCTGTTTTTT. The chain combines TRBV9 with TRBJ2-2, with D possibly being TRBD2 (6 bases). Germline V gene sequence: CDR1 SGDLS, CDR2 YYNGEE. V was shortened by 3 bases and J by 6 bases, with 12 bases between the two germline ends. The CDR3 has 14 residues.

This chain uses TRBV6-5 with TRBJ2-7; D remains ambiguous. The V end was cut by 2 bases, the J end by 1 base, with 9 bases between. From germline, CDR1 is MNHEY and CDR2 SVGAGI. The CDR3 has 14 amino acids. CDR3 in DNA: TGTGCCAGCAGTTACGCGAGCGCTTCCTACGAGCAGTACTTC. This sequence encodes CASSYASASYEQYF.

V usage is TRBV5-6 and J usage is TRBJ2-1, with a tentative D call TRBD2 (6 bases). Germline CDR1 reads SGHDT; CDR2 reads YYEEEE. V lost 4 bases and J 9 bases, leaving 14 bases between the germline ends. This CDR3 is built from 13 residues. CDR3 residues: CASSTDGGTEQFF. The CDR3 DNA follows: TGTGCCAGCAGCACGGACGGGGGAACTGAGCAGTTCTTC.

This chain uses TRBV6-5 with TRBJ2-1, with 7 bases identical to TRBD2. This CDR3 contains 14 residues. The V gene's germline CDR1 is MNHEY and CDR2 SVGAGI. Germline trimming cut 5 bases from V and 5 bases from J; bases unmatched to any gene: 6. The chain's CDR3 is CASSPLADHNEQFF. In DNA form, the CDR3 reads TGTGCCAGCAGTCCTCTAGCGGACCACAATGAGCAGTTCTTC.

The genes are TRBV5-5 and TRBJ1-1; no firm D call. Looked up from germline, CDR1 is SGHKS and CDR2 is YYEKEE (reference sequence). This CDR3 is 13 amino acids long. V was pared by 1 base and J by 5 bases, with 9 bases between. Here the CDR3 reads CASSLPGVTEAFF. The CDR3 coding sequence is TGTGCCAGCAGCTTGCCCGGGGTGACTGAAGCTTTCTTT.

The chain recombines TRBV5-8 with TRBJ2-5; tentatively, D is TRBD1 (6 bases). Germline CDR1 and CDR2: SGHTS and YDEGEE. The CDR3 loop spans 14 amino acids. The V and J ends lost 0 bases and 4 bases respectively, with 10 bases between them. The CDR3: CASSLVTGRETQYF. CDR3 nucleotides: TGTGCCAGCAGCTTGGTTACAGGGCGAGAGACCCAGTACTTC.

This clone was seen only a few times. The chain employs TRBV4-1 and TRBJ1-5; 11 bases map to TRBD1. Germline-derived CDR1 and CDR2 are MGHRA and YSYEKL. With 2 bases clipped from V and 5 bases from J, the junction kept 2 bases outside the gene matches. The CDR3 spans 15 residues. The CDR3 region has the DNA TGCGCCAGCAGCCAACGGACAGGGGGCGATCAGCCCCAGCATTTT. This translates into CASSQRTGGDQPQHF.